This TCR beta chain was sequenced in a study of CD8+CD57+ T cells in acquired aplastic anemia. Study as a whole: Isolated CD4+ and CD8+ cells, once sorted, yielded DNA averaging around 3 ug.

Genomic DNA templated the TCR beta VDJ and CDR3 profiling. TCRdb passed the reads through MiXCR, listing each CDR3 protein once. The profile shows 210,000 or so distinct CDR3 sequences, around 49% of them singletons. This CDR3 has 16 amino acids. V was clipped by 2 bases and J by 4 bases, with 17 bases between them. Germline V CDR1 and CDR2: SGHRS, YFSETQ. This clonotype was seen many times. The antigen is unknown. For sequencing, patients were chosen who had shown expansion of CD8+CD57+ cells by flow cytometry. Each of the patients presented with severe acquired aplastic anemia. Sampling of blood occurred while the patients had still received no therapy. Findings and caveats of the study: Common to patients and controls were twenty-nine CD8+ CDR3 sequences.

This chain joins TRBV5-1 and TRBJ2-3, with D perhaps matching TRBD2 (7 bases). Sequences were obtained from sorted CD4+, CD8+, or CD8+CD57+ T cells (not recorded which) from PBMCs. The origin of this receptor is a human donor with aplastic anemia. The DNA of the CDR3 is TGCGCCAGCAGCTTAAAGGAAGGCGGGGGCGCAGATACGCAGTATTTT. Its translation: CASSLKEGGGADTQYF.